This note documents a single TCR beta chain sequence. This record comes from a study of beta chain features in type 1 diabetes. The CDR3 has 12 amino acids. The V end was cut by 7 bases, the J end by 5 bases, with 6 bases between. Per germline, CDR1 SNHLY and CDR2 FYNNEI. What was sequenced were expressed TCRB transcripts, since all of the isolated RNA had been reverse transcribed. Clones were read by immunoSEQ multiplex PCR, and TCRdb kept only the in-frame ones, dropping some. The sample lists 300,000 to 450,000 clones; 20% were seen once. The source is a young woman in good health. This chain connects TRBV2 to TRBJ1-6, with a weak D call TRBD1 (6 bases). Sequencing was performed on naive CD4+ T cells from blood. In nucleotides, the CDR3 is TGTGCCAGCAACAGGGATAATTCACCCCTCCACTTT. Translating gives CASNRDNSPLHF.